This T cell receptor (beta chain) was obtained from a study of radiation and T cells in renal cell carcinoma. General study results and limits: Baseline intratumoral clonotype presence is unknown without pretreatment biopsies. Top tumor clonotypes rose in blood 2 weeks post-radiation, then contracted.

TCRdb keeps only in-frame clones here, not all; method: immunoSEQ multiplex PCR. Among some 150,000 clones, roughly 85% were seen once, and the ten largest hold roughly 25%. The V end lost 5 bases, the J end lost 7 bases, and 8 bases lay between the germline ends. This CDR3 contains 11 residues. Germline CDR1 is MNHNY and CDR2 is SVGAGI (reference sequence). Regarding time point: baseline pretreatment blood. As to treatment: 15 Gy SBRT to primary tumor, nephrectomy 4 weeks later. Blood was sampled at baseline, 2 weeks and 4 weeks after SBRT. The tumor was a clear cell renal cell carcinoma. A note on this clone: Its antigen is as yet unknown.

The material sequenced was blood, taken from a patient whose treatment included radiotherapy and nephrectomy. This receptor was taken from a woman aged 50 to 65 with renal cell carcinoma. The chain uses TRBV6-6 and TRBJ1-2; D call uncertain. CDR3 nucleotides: TGTGCCAGCAGTCCAACAGCTGGCTACACCTTC. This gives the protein CASSPTAGYTF.